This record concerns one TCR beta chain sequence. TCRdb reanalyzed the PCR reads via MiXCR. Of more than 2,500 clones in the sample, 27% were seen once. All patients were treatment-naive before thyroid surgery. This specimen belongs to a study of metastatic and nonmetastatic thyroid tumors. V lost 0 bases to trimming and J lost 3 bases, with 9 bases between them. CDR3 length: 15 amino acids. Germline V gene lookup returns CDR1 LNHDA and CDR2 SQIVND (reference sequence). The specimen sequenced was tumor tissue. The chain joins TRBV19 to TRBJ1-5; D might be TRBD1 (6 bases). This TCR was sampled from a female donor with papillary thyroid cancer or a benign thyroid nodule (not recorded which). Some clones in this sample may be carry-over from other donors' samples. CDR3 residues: CASSIDRTANQPQHF. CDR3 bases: TGTGCCAGTAGTATAGATAGGACAGCCAATCAGCCCCAGCATTTT.